This T cell receptor beta chain was documented in a study of cytomegalovirus exposure and HLA in healthy donors (dated by TCRdb to about 2017). The study in broad terms: An earlier analysis of 587 of the donors reported roughly 300 Gb of sequence data and 117 million unique TCR beta sequences obtained from about 180 million T cells. An early release that covered 500 to 800 HLA-typed donors contained around 330 gigabases of sequencing data and tens of millions of unique TCR sequences. In a later genetic analysis, genome-wide SNP genotypes for about 65% of the roughly 700 donors were used, and that subset was treated as a discovery cohort. The study was designed to test whether signatures of past pathogen exposure could be identified by cataloging public T cell receptors. All discovery cohort repertoires had been generated using a single sequencing platform. The study used immunosequencing to profile the T cell repertoires of approximately 630 subjects and linked those repertoires to cytomegalovirus serostatus. Class I and class II HLA loci were covered by the typing at four-digit resolution. Rather than using new phenotypic data, the later analysis identified candidate immune exposures from TCR beta sequences and from how often those sequences occurred across donors. To decide whether each TCR beta V gene segment behaved as functional or pseudogenic, an earlier analysis of approximately 600 of the donors relied on high-throughput TCR beta sequencing. Across about 380 genotyped donors of the cohort, an average of roughly 230,000 unique TCR beta nucleotide sequences per donor were sequenced, and about a sixth of those sequences were non-productive. Donor age, sex, ethnicity and CMV serostatus were compiled alongside the repertoire data. Among the 398 genotyped donors, around 81% belonged to the genetic ancestry cluster associated with self-reported Caucasian donors. The number of donors typed differed by locus, with about 629-630 for A, B, C, DRB1 and DQB1, 522 for DQA1, over 600 for DPA1, and approximately 470 for DPB1. Besides the first cohort of 666 subjects, a separate validation cohort made up of 95 to 150 different subjects was used. Several DR-DQ haplotypes were handled as single units for association and clustering because linkage in the cohort was strong. The study combined high-throughput TCR immunosequencing, statistical association of individual TCRs with disease status, and machine learning to predict cytomegalovirus infection status. In a later analysis, previously published TCR beta repertoires from more than 500 donors were re-analyzed and high-resolution HLA genotyping was added so that TCR occurrence patterns could be studied. Study-wide conclusions, independent of this receptor: In both the original and validation cohorts, the classifier was reported to diagnose cytomegalovirus status with high specificity and sensitivity. Linkage disequilibrium might explain the correlated functional status among segregating V segments, but an unknown experimental factor could not be ruled out. A later analysis found that TCR association rates varied across HLA loci, with DRB1 alleles showing the most associated TCRs and HLA-C alleles the fewest. Over 15 rarely observed V segments, including chromosome 9 orphons, were excluded from the earlier analysis of some 590 of the donors because counts were too low. Because some donors lacked HLA typing at each locus, the association tests relied only on the typed subset. In a later analysis, several top co-occurrence clusters were reported to appear linked to parvovirus B19, influenza, CMV and Epstein-Barr virus. In an earlier analysis of 587 of the donors, most TCR beta V segments appeared in productive rearrangements about 90% or about 30% of the time, broadly matching IMGT annotations. The authors suggested that the approach could potentially be extended to other disease states and immunological phenotypes. The study gave a list of roughly 150 TCR beta chains associated with cytomegalovirus. In a later analysis, HLA-associated TCR beta chains were found to be more clonally expanded and to have lower generation probabilities than equally common non-associated chains. The presence/absence analyses assumed that sequencing depth was roughly uniform across donors, and that assumption may not be true. Across donors, most TCR sequences were observed very rarely, whereas some public TCRs were present in many individuals. This cohort had only TCR beta chains sequenced, and the lack of alpha or paired-chain data limited which features could be detected. A later analysis associated about 17,000 TCR beta sequences with specific HLA alleles at a false discovery rate of 0.05. An association between a missense DCLRE1C variant and V-gene and J-gene trimming of TCR beta chains was found in a later genetic analysis and replicated in an independent cohort. A further reported finding was that TCR beta sequences accurately predicted the HLA-A and HLA-B alleles for most subjects in the first cohort. A cluster of highly shared sequence variants was judged likely to represent a technical artifact of the sequencing pipeline. Compared with the approximately 600-donor mean, donors in an Asian-associated ancestry cluster had fewer N-insertions in productive TCRs, according to a later genetic analysis. Assigning TCR associations to individual alleles was difficult when HLA alleles, especially DR and DQ, strongly co-occurred. Immune exposure information for the cohort was limited to CMV serostatus. Three of the identified cytomegalovirus-associated TCR beta chains were confirmed in vitro to be specific for cytomegalovirus antigens. In a later analysis, most CMV-associated TCR beta chains were found to appear HLA-restricted, with HLA associations seemingly driven largely by CMV exposure. Some IMGT-functional V segments, including TRBV6-2 and TRBV6-3, could not be told apart with the 87-base-pair reads, so those segments were excluded.

The receptor library was made with the immunoSEQ multiplex PCR assay. For the multiplex PCR, a mixture combining 60 forward primers for TCR Vbeta segments and 13 reverse primers for TCR Jbeta segments was used. Amplification of the CDR3 region of rearranged TCR beta genes was performed with a multiplex PCR assay on genomic DNA. Amplified TCR beta libraries were sequenced as 87-base-pair reads on the Illumina HiSeq System. The source study handled its data this way. A later analysis tallied roughly 80 million unique TCR beta chains across the 600 to 700 repertoires, and approximately 9.9 million of those chains were shared by two or more donors. Raw reads were error-corrected and collapsed into unique sequences by a nearest-neighbor algorithm in which closely related sequences were merged to remove PCR and sequencing errors. To assign V, D and J gene segments, CDR3 sequences were aligned to IMGT reference sequences. For a sequence to be retained, a match of at least six nucleotides was required to both a V gene segment and a J gene segment. A rearrangement counted as productive if the CDR3 had no stop codons and remained in frame with V and J, and every other rearrangement counted as non-productive. Following IMGT convention, CDR3 was defined as the stretch from the second conserved V-encoded cysteine up to the conserved J-encoded phenylalanine. Sequences without an unambiguous match to a single V gene segment were excluded from the earlier analysis of approximately 560 of the donors. An earlier analysis of a few hundred of the donors classified V segments as functional when productive rearrangements were above 56.7% and as segregating when the standard deviation between donors was above 5%. A statistical classification framework was developed to diagnose cytomegalovirus status using the catalog of TCR beta chain sequences. In a later analysis, TCR nucleotide sequences were compared against IMGT/GENE-DB human TR gene sequences so that V and J genes could be assigned. Using the TCRdist pipeline, a later analysis assigned CDR3 sequences along with most-parsimonious VDJ recombination scenarios. A later analysis defined each TCR beta chain by its CDR3 amino acid sequence plus V-gene family, and excluded reads lacking a unique V-gene family. As a way to deal with suspected cross-contamination and a sequencing artifact, a later analysis dropped approximately 590 nucleotide sequences that were highly shared and had low generation probability. In a later analysis, a clonal expansion index was calculated for each public chain from normalized within-repertoire ranks of inferred template counts. Generation probabilities in a later analysis came from a VDJ recombination model fitted to out-of-frame rearrangements, and those results were checked against IGoR. A later analysis scored TCR-TCR, TCR-HLA and TCR-CMV co-occurrence with hypergeometric tests, applying a repertoire-size bias correction to TCR pairs. To estimate false discovery rates, a later analysis permuted the HLA or CMV assignments 20 times. In a later analysis, co-occurring TCRs were grouped using DBSCAN, and TCRdist sequence similarity was added for clustering within HLA-allele-positive subsets. Repertoires with fewer than 30,000 or more than 120,000 public chains were left out of co-occurrence clustering, as were a few repertoires with anomalous nucleotide sharing. Imported from immuneACCESS, the table was reduced by TCRdb to in-frame sequences with V and J called. These copies leave out some clones; in studies compared against another copy, an unresolved V gene accounts for under half, and the cause of the remainder is not known. Clone size and V and J calls were adopted from that table, with D and trimming inferred from the DNA. A total of around 140,000 clones appear in this sample, about 84% of them only once. Roughly 5.6% of the sample comes from the top ten.

The CDR3 measures 15 amino acids from cysteine to phenylalanine. The kept DNA is CDR3 alone, 45 bases in frame from the first base. Looking up the germline V gene (reference sequence) yields CDR1 LNHNV and CDR2 YYDKDF. From V the trimming removes 5 bases and from J it removes 5 bases, while the gene matches leave 11 bases of the junction unaccounted for. Concerning this clone itself: It lacks a known antigen. The sample holds no much larger clone one base away, and base qualities are not on file.

The cohort comprised 666 healthy bone marrow donors. All cohort members were sampled while nominally healthy, although unrecorded immune exposures were likely present. The donor tested CMV seropositive, placing the donor among the roughly 300 seropositive members of the cohort. Every donor gave a peripheral blood sample, and the peripheral blood mononuclear cells from that sample were used for TCR beta sequencing. Genomic DNA extraction from the blood cell samples was performed with the Qiagen DNeasy Blood Extraction Kit. Rearrangement joined TRBV15 to TRBJ2-7; the junction holds 8 bases that match TRBD1. Sample: PBMCs. This TCR came from a woman aged 40-49 years in good health and CMV-seropositive. The sequence in DNA is TGTGCCACCAGCGGCCGGGACAGGAGGCTCGACGAGCAGTACTTC. Its translation reads: CATSGRDRRLDEQYF. Here the CDR3 is joined to the reference TRBV15 and TRBJ2-7 genes, and the full variable domain is: DAMVIQNPRYQVTQFGKPVTLSCSQTLNHNVMYWYQQKSSQAPKLLFHYYDKDFNNEADTPDNFQSRRPNTSFCFLDIRSPGLGDTAMYLCATSGRDRRLDEQYFGPGTRLTVT.